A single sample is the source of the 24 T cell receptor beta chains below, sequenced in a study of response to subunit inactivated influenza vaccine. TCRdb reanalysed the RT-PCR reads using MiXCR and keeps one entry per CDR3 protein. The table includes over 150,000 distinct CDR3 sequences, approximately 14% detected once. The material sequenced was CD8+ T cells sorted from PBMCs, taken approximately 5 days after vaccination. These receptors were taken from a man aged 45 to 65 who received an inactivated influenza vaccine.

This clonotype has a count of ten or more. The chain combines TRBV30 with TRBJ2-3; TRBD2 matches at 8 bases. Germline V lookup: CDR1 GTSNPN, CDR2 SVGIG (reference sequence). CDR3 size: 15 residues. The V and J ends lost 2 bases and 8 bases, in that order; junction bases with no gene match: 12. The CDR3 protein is CAWSPERGTAGTQYF. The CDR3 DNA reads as TGTGCCTGGAGTCCGGAGCGGGGGACCGCCGGTACGCAGTATTTT.

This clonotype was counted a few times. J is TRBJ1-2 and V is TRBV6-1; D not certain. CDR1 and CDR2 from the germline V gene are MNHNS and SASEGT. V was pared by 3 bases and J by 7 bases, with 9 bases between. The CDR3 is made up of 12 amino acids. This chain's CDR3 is CASSDPLGGYTF. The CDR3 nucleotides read TGTGCCAGCAGTGACCCCTTGGGTGGCTACACCTTC.

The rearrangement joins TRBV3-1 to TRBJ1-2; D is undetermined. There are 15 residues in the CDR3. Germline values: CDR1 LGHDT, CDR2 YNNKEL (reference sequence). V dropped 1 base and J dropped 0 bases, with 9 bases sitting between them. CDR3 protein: CASSQGAKANYGYTF. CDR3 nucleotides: TGTGCCAGCAGCCAAGGCGCCAAGGCTAACTATGGCTACACCTTC. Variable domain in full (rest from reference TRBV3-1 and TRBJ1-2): DTAVSQTPKYLVTQMGNDKSIKCEQNLGHDTMYWYKQDSKKFLKIMFSYNNKELIINETVPNRFSPKSPDKAHLNLHINSLELGDSAVYFCASSQGAKANYGYTFGSGTRLTVV.

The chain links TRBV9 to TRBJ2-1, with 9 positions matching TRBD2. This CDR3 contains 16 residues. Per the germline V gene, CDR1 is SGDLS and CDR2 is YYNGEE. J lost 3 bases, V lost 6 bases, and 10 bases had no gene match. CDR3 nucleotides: TGTGCCAGCACCCCCTACGGCGGGGGGGACTACAATGAGCAGTTCTTC. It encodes CASTPYGGGDYNEQFF.

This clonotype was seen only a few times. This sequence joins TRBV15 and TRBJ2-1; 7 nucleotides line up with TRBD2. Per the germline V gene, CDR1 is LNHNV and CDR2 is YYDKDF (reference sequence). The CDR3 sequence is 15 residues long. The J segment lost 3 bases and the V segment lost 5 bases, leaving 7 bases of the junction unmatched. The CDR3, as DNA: TGTGCCACCAGCGCCCCCGGGACTATCTACAATGAGCAGTTCTTC. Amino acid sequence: CATSAPGTIYNEQFF.

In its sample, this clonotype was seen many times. The CDR3 DNA reads as TGTGCCAGCAGTTTTGCGGGGGACTCCTACGAGCAGTACTTC. Translation gives CASSFAGDSYEQYF. The chain couples TRBV28 to TRBJ2-7; 7 positions match TRBD2. The length of the CDR3 is 14 residues. Germline lookup yields CDR1 MDHEN and CDR2 SYDVKM. J lost 0 bases, V lost 3 bases, and 2 bases had no gene match.

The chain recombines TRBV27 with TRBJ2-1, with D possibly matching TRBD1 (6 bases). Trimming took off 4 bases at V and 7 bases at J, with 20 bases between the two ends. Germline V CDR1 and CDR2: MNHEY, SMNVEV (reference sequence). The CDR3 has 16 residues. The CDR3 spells CASSSGTRGFVNEQFF. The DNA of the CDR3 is TGTGCCAGCAGTTCCGGGACCAGGGGTTTTGTGAATGAGCAGTTCTTC.

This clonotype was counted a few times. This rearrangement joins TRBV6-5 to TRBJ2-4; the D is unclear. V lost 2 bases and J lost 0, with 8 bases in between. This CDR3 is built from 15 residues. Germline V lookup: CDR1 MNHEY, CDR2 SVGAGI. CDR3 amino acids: CASSYNDLAKNIQYF. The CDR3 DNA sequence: TGTGCCAGCAGTTACAATGATCTAGCCAAAAACATTCAGTACTTC.

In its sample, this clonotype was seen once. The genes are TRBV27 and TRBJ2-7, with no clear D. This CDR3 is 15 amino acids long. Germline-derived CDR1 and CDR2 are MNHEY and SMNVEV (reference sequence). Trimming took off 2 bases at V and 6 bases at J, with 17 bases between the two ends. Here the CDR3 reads CASSLTAGGSGEQYF. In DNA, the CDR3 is TGTGCCAGCAGTTTAACGGCAGGCGGCTCAGGCGAGCAGTACTTC.

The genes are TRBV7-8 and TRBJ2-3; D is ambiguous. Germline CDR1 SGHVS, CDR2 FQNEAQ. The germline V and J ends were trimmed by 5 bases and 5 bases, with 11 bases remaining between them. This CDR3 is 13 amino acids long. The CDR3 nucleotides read TGTGCCAGCAGCGCCTTGGTACAAGATACGCAGTATTTT. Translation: CASSALVQDTQYF.

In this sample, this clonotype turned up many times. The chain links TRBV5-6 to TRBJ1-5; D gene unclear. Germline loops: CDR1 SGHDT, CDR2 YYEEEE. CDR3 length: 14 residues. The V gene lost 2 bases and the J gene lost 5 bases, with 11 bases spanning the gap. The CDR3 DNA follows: TGTGCCAGCAGCTTTTTGGCAGGCGATCAGCCCCAGCATTTT. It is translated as CASSFLAGDQPQHF.

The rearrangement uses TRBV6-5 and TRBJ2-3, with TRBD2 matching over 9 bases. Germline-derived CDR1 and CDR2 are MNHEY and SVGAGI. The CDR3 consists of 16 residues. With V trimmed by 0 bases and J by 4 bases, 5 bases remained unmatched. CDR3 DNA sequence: TGTGCCAGCAGTTACTCGCCTAGCGGGATCCCAGATACGCAGTATTTT. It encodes CASSYSPSGIPDTQYF.

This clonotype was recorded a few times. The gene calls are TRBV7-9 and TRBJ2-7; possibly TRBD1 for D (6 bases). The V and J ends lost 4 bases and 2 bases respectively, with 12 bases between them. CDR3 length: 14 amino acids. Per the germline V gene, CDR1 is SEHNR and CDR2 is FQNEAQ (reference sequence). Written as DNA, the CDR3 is TGTGCCAGCAGCTCCGGGACAAATCCCTACGAGCAGTACTTC. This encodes CASSSGTNPYEQYF.

CDR3 sequence reads: CASSQPTGYEQYF. The CDR3 DNA reads as TGTGCCAGCAGCCAACCGACCGGCTACGAGCAGTACTTC. The chain combines TRBV7-9 with TRBJ2-7; no definite D call. There are 13 residues in the CDR3. Trimming stripped 5 bases from V and 3 bases from J, with 11 bases between. Germline values: CDR1 SEHNR, CDR2 FQNEAQ (reference sequence).

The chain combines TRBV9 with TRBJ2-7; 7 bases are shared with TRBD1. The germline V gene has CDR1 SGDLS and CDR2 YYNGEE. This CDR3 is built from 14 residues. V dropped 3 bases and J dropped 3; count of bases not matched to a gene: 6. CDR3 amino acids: CASSDRDSNYEQYF. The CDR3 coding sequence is TGTGCCAGCAGCGACCGGGACAGCAACTACGAGCAGTACTTC.

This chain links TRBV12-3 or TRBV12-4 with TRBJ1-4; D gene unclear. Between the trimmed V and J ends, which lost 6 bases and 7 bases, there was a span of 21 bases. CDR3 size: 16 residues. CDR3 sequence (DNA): TGTGCCAGCAGGACACGAGAAGACACTTCGGGTGAAAAACTGTTTTTT. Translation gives CASRTREDTSGEKLFF.

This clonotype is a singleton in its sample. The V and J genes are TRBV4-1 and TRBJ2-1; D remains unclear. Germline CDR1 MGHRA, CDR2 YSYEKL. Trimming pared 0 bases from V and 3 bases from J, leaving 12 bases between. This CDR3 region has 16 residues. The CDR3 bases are TGCGCCAGCAGCCAAGATCTAAGCTACTACTACAATGAGCAGTTCTTC. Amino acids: CASSQDLSYYYNEQFF.

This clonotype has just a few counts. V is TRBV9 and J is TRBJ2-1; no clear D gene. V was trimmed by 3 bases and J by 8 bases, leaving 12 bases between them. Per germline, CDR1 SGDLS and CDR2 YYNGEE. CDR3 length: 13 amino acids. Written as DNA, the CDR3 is TGTGCCAGCAGCGACAGTAGCAGGTATGAGCAGTTCTTC. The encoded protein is CASSDSSRYEQFF.

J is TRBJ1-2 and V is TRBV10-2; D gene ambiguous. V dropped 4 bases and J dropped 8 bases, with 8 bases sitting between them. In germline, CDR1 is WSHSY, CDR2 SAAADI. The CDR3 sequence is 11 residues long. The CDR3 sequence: CASSVGSGYTF. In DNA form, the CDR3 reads TGCGCCAGCAGTGTGGGTTCCGGCTACACCTTC.

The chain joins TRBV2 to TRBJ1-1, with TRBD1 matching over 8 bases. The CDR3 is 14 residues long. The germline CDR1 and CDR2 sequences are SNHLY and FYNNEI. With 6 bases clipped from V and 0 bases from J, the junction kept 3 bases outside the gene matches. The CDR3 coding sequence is TGTGCCAGCAGCCGGACAGGGATGAACACTGAAGCTTTCTTT. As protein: CASSRTGMNTEAFF.

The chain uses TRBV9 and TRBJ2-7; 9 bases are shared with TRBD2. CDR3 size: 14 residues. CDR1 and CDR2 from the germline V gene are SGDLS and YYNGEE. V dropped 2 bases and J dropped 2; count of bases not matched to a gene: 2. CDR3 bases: TGTGCCAGCAGCGTTAGCGGGAGTGCCTACGAGCAGTACTTC. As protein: CASSVSGSAYEQYF.

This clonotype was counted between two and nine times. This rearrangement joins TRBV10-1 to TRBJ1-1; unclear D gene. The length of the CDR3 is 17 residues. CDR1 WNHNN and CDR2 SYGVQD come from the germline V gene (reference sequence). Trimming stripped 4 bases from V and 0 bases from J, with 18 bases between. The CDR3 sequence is CASSAHMGTSMNTEAFF. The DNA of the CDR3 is TGCGCCAGCAGTGCCCATATGGGCACCTCCATGAACACTGAAGCTTTCTTT.

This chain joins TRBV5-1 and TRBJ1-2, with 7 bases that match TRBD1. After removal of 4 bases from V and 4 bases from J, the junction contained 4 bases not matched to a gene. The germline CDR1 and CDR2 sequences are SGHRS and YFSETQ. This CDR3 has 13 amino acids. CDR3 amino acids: CASSETGSYGYTF. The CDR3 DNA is TGCGCCAGCAGCGAGACAGGGAGCTATGGCTACACCTTC.

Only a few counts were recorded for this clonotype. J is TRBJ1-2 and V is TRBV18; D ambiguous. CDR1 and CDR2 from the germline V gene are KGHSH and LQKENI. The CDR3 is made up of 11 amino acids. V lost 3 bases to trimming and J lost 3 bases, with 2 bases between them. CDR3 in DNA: TGTGCCAGCTCACCGGACTATGGCTACACCTTC. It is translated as CASSPDYGYTF.